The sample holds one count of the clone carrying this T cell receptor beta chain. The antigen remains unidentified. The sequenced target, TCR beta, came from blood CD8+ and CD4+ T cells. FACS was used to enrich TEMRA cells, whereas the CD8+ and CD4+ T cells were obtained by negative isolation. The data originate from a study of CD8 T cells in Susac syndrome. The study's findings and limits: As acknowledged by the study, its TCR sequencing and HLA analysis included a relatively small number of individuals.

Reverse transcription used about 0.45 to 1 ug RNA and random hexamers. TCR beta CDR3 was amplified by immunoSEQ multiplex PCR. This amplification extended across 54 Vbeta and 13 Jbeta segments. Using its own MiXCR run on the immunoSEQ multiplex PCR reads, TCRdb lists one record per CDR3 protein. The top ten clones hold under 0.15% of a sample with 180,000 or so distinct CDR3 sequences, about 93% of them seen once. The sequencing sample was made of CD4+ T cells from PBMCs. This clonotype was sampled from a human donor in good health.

CDR3 bases: TGCAGTGCTACCGAGCGGGGGGGGGCACTTACAATTGAGCAGTTCTTC. Translated, it gives CSATERGGALTIEQFF. The V and J genes are TRBV20-1 and TRBJ2-1; 10 positions agree with TRBD2. The CDR3 is 16 residues long. With V trimmed by 4 bases and J by 9 bases, 15 bases remained unmatched. Germline values: CDR1 DFQATT, CDR2 SNEGSKA (reference sequence).